These T cell receptor beta chains were read from a single sample in a study of T cell responses to AZD1222 COVID-19 vaccine. The method was immunoSEQ multiplex PCR; TCRdb's version includes in-frame clones alone and lacks a portion of them. The sample holds 85,000 to 90,000 clones, 88% seen once. The input for sequencing was peripheral blood, taken on day 0 of MenACWY control vaccination. The receptors derive from an adult in good health. Each CDR3 is given with its conserved first and last residue. Fields, in order: CDR3 length, J gene, D gene, clone size, V gene, CDR3 DNA, CDR3 protein. A D gene is named only where the DNA matches it firmly. The listing skips clone size in some rows; elsewhere it reads once, few, many or a size class.

15 TRBJ1-6 NA NA TRBV5-4 TGTGCCAGCAGCTTGAACGGGGTATATAATTCACCCCTCCACTTT CASSLNGVYNSPLHF
13 TRBJ2-7 NA once TRBV6-5 TGTGCCAGCAGTCGTCGGGGAACCTACGAGCAGTACTTC CASSRRGTYEQYF
14 TRBJ2-7 TRBD1 NA TRBV7-2 TGTGCCAGCAGCTTAGGGACAGGGACGAGCGTGCAGTACTTC CASSLGTGTSVQYF
14 TRBJ2-5 TRBD2 NA TRBV29-1 TGCAGCGTTGAACTAGCGGGGACGCAAGAGACCCAGTACTTC CSVELAGTQETQYF
14 TRBJ1-5 NA NA TRBV18 TGTGCCAGCTCACCGCAGGGCGGCAATCAGCCCCAGCATTTT CASSPQGGNQPQHF
13 TRBJ1-5 NA NA TRBV19 TGTGCCAGTAGTATGACAGCGAATCAGCCCCAGCATTTT CASSMTANQPQHF
16 TRBJ1-5 TRBD1 NA TRBV6-6 TGTGCCAGCAGTGCGGGACAGGGTAGGCGCAATCAGCCCCAGCATTTT CASSAGQGRRNQPQHF
15 TRBJ1-5 NA NA TRBV7-2 TGTGCCAGCAGCTCGTCCGGCCTTGGGGATCAGCCCCAGCATTTT CASSSSGLGDQPQHF
15 TRBJ1-1 NA NA TRBV5-4 TGTGCCAGCAGCTCTGGACGGCTCATGAACACTGAAGCTTTCTTT CASSSGRLMNTEAFF
16 TRBJ1-5 NA NA TRBV6-2/TRBV6-3 TGTGCCAGCAGTTTTCCCACAGGGATCCTGGATCAGCCCCAGCATTTT CASSFPTGILDQPQHF
11 TRBJ1-1 NA NA TRBV5-1 TGCGCCAGCAGTTCGCACACTGAAGCTTTCTTT CASSSHTEAFF
16 TRBJ2-3 TRBD1 NA TRBV28 TGTGCCAGCAGTTTTCCGGACAGGGGGCAGACAGATACGCAGTATTTT CASSFPDRGQTDTQYF
13 TRBJ1-2 NA NA TRBV2 TGTGCCAGCAGTGAAATGGGGGACTATGGCTACACCTTC CASSEMGDYGYTF
14 TRBJ1-1 NA few TRBV18 TGTGCCAGCTCACGGGGAAGTTCGGACACTGAAGCTTTCTTT CASSRGSSDTEAFF
17 TRBJ1-2 TRBD1 NA TRBV4-3 TGCGCCAGCAGCCAAGATGCGGACAGGGCCGCACTCTATGGCTACACCTTC CASSQDADRAALYGYTF
16 TRBJ2-3 TRBD1 NA TRBV4-1 TGCGCCAGCAGGACAGGGGCGTCGAGCGACCCAGATACGCAGTATTTT CASRTGASSDPDTQYF
13 TRBJ1-2 NA NA TRBV12-3/TRBV12-4 TGTGCCAGCAGTTTAGGTCACTCCAGGGGCTACACCTTC CASSLGHSRGYTF
14 TRBJ1-2 NA NA TRBV19 TGTGCCAGTAGTATAGATGTGATGGGACCGGGCTACACCTTC CASSIDVMGPGYTF
14 TRBJ1-5 NA NA TRBV5-6 TGTGCCAGCAGCTTGCGGCAGACTAATCAGCCCCAGCATTTT CASSLRQTNQPQHF
14 TRBJ2-1 TRBD1 NA TRBV4-1 TGCGCCAGCAGCCGGACAGGGGCCGGCAATGAGCAGTTCTTC CASSRTGAGNEQFF
15 TRBJ1-1 NA NA TRBV6-2/TRBV6-3 TGTGCCAGCAGTTACCCCTCGGACAGCCACCTACTCGCTTTCTTT CASSYPSDSHLLAFF
17 TRBJ1-5 TRBD1 once TRBV19 TGTGCCAGTAGTACTGGACAGGGGGCCATCGGGGCTCAGCCCCAGCATTTT CASSTGQGAIGAQPQHF
15 TRBJ1-5 NA NA TRBV6-6 TGTGCCAGCTCGGGGGGGGCCTTGAGCAATCAGCCCCAGCATTTT CASSGGALSNQPQHF
14 TRBJ2-5 TRBD1 NA TRBV19 TGTGCCAGTAGTATTACAGGGGATGGAGAGACCCAGTACTTC CASSITGDGETQYF
16 TRBJ1-4 TRBD1 NA TRBV7-2 TGTGCCAGCAGGCCGGGACAGGGGGCCCGGGGTGAAAAACTGTTTTTT CASRPGQGARGEKLFF
16 TRBJ2-7 NA NA TRBV3-1/TRBV3-2 TGTGCCAGCAGCCCCTTCGGCGGCAGGGGATCCTACGAGCAGTACTTC CASSPFGGRGSYEQYF
14 TRBJ1-2 NA NA TRBV30 TGTGCCTGGAGCCCCACGGGCAGAAACTATGGCTACACCTTC CAWSPTGRNYGYTF
15 TRBJ2-7 NA NA TRBV7-9 TGTGCCAGCAGCTTAGGTCATAGGGTCTCCTACGAGCAGTACTTC CASSLGHRVSYEQYF
15 TRBJ1-1 NA NA TRBV5-1 TGCGCCAGCAGCTTGTCGGGCAGGGACTACACTGAAGCTTTCTTT CASSLSGRDYTEAFF
15 TRBJ1-4 NA NA TRBV2 TGTGCCAGCAGGCGGGACGCGACAACTAATGAAAAACTGTTTTTT CASRRDATTNEKLFF
17 TRBJ2-6 NA NA TRBV5-1 TGCGCCAGCAGCTTGCGGCCCATCGATCCTGGGGCCAACGTCCTGACTTTC CASSLRPIDPGANVLTF
14 TRBJ2-3 NA NA TRBV15 TGTGCCACCAGCAGAGATCGGGGGACAGATACGCAGTATTTT CATSRDRGTDTQYF
16 TRBJ2-2 TRBD1 NA TRBV11-3 TGTGCCAGCAGCTTGGGTGGACAGGGATCGGCCGGGGAGCTGTTTTTT CASSLGGQGSAGELFF
14 TRBJ2-7 NA NA TRBV2 TGTGCCAGCAGACTGGCAGGGGACCTTTACGAGCAGTACTTC CASRLAGDLYEQYF
15 TRBJ1-2 NA NA TRBV7-3 TGTGCCAGCAGCTTAAACAGGGAGGATAGTTATGGCTACACCTTC CASSLNREDSYGYTF
15 TRBJ1-3 TRBD1 NA TRBV6-5 TGTGCCAGCAGGGATACAGGGGAAAAAGGAAACACCATATATTTT CASRDTGEKGNTIYF
14 TRBJ2-2 NA NA TRBV30 TGTGCCTACACCGGGACACGGAACACCGGGGAGCTGTTTTTT CAYTGTRNTGELFF
15 TRBJ1-2 NA NA TRBV2 TGTGCCAGCAGTGCACAGAAATATACTAACTATGGCTACACCTTC CASSAQKYTNYGYTF
13 TRBJ1-1 NA NA TRBV7-9 TGTGCCAGCAGCAAGGTCGGGGACACTGAAGCTTTCTTT CASSKVGDTEAFF
14 TRBJ1-2 TRBD1 NA TRBV6-2/TRBV6-3 TGTGCCAGCAGCCTGACAGGGAGCAGATATGGCTACACCTTC CASSLTGSRYGYTF
15 TRBJ1-2 NA NA TRBV21-1 TGTGCCAGCAGCAAACCCCCGGGGCGGAACTATGGCTACACCTTC CASSKPPGRNYGYTF
13 TRBJ1-4 NA NA TRBV29-1 TGCAGCGTTTACCGGGCCGAAGGGGAAAAACTGTTTTTT CSVYRAEGEKLFF
17 TRBJ2-2 NA NA TRBV20-1 TGCAGTGCTAGTTCTAGGCAGACGCTCGCGAACACCGGGGAGCTGTTTTTT CSASSRQTLANTGELFF
14 TRBJ1-1 TRBD1 NA TRBV6-5 TGTGCCAGCAGTTCCCACGGACAGGGGAGGGGGGCTTTCTTT CASSSHGQGRGAFF
12 TRBJ2-2 NA NA TRBV12-5 TGTGCTAGTGGTTTCAACACCGGGGAGCTGTTTTTT CASGFNTGELFF
14 TRBJ1-1 NA NA TRBV5-1 TGCGCCAGCAGCGGCGGACAGTTGAACACTGAAGCTTTCTTT CASSGGQLNTEAFF
13 TRBJ2-1 NA NA TRBV6-2/TRBV6-3 TGTGCCAGCAGTTTGGACATTTACAATGAGCAGTTCTTC CASSLDIYNEQFF
16 TRBJ1-1 NA NA TRBV5-4 TGTGCCAGCAGCCCTGGAGGGACACGGACGAGGACTGAAGCTTTCTTT CASSPGGTRTRTEAFF
17 TRBJ2-6 TRBD1 once TRBV3-1/TRBV3-2 TGTGCCAGCAGCCCCGGGACAGGTGGCTCTGGGGCCAACGTCCTGACTTTC CASSPGTGGSGANVLTF
15 TRBJ1-5 NA NA TRBV5-1 TGCGCCAGCAGCCAAGAGGGGTTCGGGGATCAGCCCCAGCATTTT CASSQEGFGDQPQHF
14 TRBJ1-2 TRBD1 once TRBV6-1 TGTGCCAGCAGTGACGTGACAGGGGGATATGGCTACACCTTC CASSDVTGGYGYTF
15 TRBJ2-1 NA NA TRBV7-9 TGTGCCAGCAGCTTATCCCTCGGGGAATACAATGAGCAGTTCTTC CASSLSLGEYNEQFF
14 TRBJ1-1 NA once TRBV4-3 TGCGCCAGCAGCCAAGACGCCAGGTCCACTGAAGCTTTCTTT CASSQDARSTEAFF
14 TRBJ1-2 NA NA TRBV4-3 TGCGCCAGCAGCCGTCTGGGTGGTAACTATGGCTACACCTTC CASSRLGGNYGYTF
14 TRBJ1-2 TRBD1 once TRBV3-1/TRBV3-2 TGTGCCAGCAGCCCGACGACAGGGAGTCATGGCTACACCTTC CASSPTTGSHGYTF